The present entry profiles one T cell receptor (beta chain) with its context. Its antigen is as yet unknown. This CDR3 spans 14 amino acids. The V end lost 9 bases, the J end lost 5 bases, and 17 bases lay between the germline ends. Germline CDR1 LNHDA, CDR2 SQIVND (reference sequence). This record comes from a study of cytomegalovirus exposure and HLA in healthy donors. Study-wide results and limits: CMV serostatus alone was available as immune exposure information. Other equally common chains were less clonally expanded than HLA-associated TCR beta chains, a later analysis showed.

Researchers ran the PCR with 60 Vbeta and 13 Jbeta primers. The table came from immunoSEQ multiplex PCR; TCRdb's copy has only in-frame clones and leaves some out. The data hold 100,000 to 120,000 clones, with around 84% observed a single time. The specimen sequenced was PBMCs. This sequence joins TRBV19 and TRBJ1-5; D call uncertain. This receptor was taken from a young woman in good health and CMV-seronegative. This CDR3 reads CASGGRPWDQPQHF. The CDR3 DNA is TGTGCCAGCGGAGGGAGGCCCTGGGATCAGCCCCAGCATTTT. Full variable domain (rest looked up from reference TRBV19 and TRBJ1-5): DGGITQSPKYLFRKEGQNVTLSCEQNLNHDAMYWYRQDPGQGLRLIYYSQIVNDFQKGDIAEGYSVSREKKESFPLTVTSAQKNPTAFYLCASGGRPWDQPQHFGDGTRLSIL.